Sequencing of this T cell receptor beta chain was carried out in a study of CD8 T cells in Susac syndrome (dated by TCRdb to the late 2010s). Regarding the complete study: The study used repertoire sequencing to test whether antigen drove CD8+ T cell activation and differentiation in Susac syndrome.

As to this clonotype: The antigen this receptor binds is unknown. No base quality information exists; no much larger clone differs at one position.

High-throughput TCR beta sequencing profiled peripheral blood CD8+ and CD4+ T cells from healthy donors, Susac syndrome patients and multiple sclerosis patients. Treatment-naive patients with stable or active relapsing-remitting disease fulfilling revised McDonald criteria were used as multiple sclerosis controls. CD8+ TEMRA cells were enriched by FACS, while bulk CD8+ and CD4+ T cells were purified by magnetic negative isolation. Blood was drawn into EDTA tubes, processed within 24 hours, and PBMCs were isolated by density gradient centrifugation. PBMCs intended for TCR sequencing were cryopreserved in liquid nitrogen and thawed later in a water bath at 37 degrees C. Purity of sorted or isolated CD4+, CD8+ and CD8+ TEMRA cells was at least 90%. The cysteine opens and the phenylalanine closes a CDR3 of 13 amino acids. The entry retains the CDR3 DNA only, 39 bases that are in frame from base 1. Deletion took 5 bases off V and 6 bases off J, with a span of 13 bases between the germline ends. Sequences SGHTA (CDR1) and FQGTGA (CDR2) are obtained from the germline V gene.

RNA was extracted with the RNeasy kit and roughly 0.45 to 1 ug was reverse transcribed using random hexamers. TCR beta CDR3 regions were amplified with the immunoSEQ multiplex PCR assay covering 54 Vbeta and 13 Jbeta segments. PCR amplification bias was corrected by using a synthetic template baseline for primer optimization and computational correction. Per the authors' processing: Reads were assigned to V, D and J genes according to IMGT and analyzed in immunoSEQ Analyzer, with only productive sequences retained. To calculate clonality, Shannon entropy was normalized by log2 of the number of productive unique sequences and then subtracted from one. For each patient and control, public and private clones were evaluated within the 100 most prevalent clones. A clone was defined as Susac-specific if it was absent from the healthy and MS cohorts, from some 1,100 published viral clones and from other ImmuneACCESS disease sequences. TCRdb took the public reads, trimmed them with fastp at Q25, ran MiXCR for clone calling and kept in-frame beta chains. Under each unique CDR3 protein, matching rows form one entry showing the most common genes and DNA. None of the V and J calls come from the authors' own analysis; TCRdb made them. This sample is represented by about 210,000 distinct CDR3 sequences; 95% of them were singletons. Of the sample, 0.075% to 0.095% falls within the top ten clones.

The research as a whole found: The number of individuals in the TCR sequencing and HLA analysis was recognized as being relatively small.

The specimen sequenced was CD4+ T cells from PBMCs. This TCR came from a human donor with multiple sclerosis. The chain is assembled from TRBV7-3 and TRBJ1-1, with no reliable assignment of the D segment. The DNA is as follows: TGTGCCAGCAGCCCTACAAGAACCGCTGAAGCTTTCTTT. It encodes CASSPTRTAEAFF.